This T cell receptor (beta chain) was identified in a study of T cells in Graves' hyperthyroidism and ophthalmopathy. As concerns this clonotype: Its antigen is unknown. This may stem from a read error, because a much larger clone lies one nucleotide away.

Diagnosis rested on symptoms, serum thyroxine and TRAb, thyroid ultrasound, and orbital computed tomography. Isolation of PBMCs was performed on around 9.4 ml fresh peripheral blood. Study-wide findings and caveats: From stable hyperthyroidism, ophthalmopathy was separated by a 13 V-J model. The model's output predicted ophthalmopathy at a median of 6.5 months prior to onset.

The CDR3 consists of 16 residues. Germline lookup yields CDR1 SGHAT and CDR2 FQDESV (reference sequence). V lost 4 bases, J lost 11 bases, and 26 bases lay in between. What was amplified from RNA transcripts were TCR beta CDR3 regions. HTBI primers were used for first-round RT-PCR of the TCR CDR3. One entry per CDR3 protein, called by TCRdb with MiXCR from the multiplex PCR reads. This sample has 530,000 or so distinct CDR3 sequences, with roughly 15% found just once. The chain carries TRBV11-1 and TRBJ1-1, with D possibly matching TRBD1 (5 bases). Sequencing was done on a sample of blood. The sequence was obtained from a woman younger than 35 with Graves' ophthalmopathy. For the CDR3, the DNA is TGTGCCAGCAGCTCAGAGGGGCCGGGAATTGGGCGTTATGCTTTCTTT. Encoded protein: CASSSEGPGIGRYAFF.